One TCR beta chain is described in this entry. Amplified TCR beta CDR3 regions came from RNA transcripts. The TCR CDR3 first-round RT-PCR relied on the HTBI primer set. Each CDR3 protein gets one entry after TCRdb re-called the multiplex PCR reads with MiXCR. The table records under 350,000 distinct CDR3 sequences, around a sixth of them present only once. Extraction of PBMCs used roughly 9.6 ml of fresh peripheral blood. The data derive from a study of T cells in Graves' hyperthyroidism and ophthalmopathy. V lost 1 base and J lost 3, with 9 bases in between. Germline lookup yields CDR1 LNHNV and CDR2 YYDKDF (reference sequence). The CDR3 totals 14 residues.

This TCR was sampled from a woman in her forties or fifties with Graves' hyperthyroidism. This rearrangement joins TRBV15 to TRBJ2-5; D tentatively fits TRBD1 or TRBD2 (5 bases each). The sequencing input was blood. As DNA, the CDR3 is TGTGCCACCAGCAGAGGGGACCACAAAGAGACCCAGTACTTC. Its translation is CATSRGDHKETQYF.